The 10 T cell receptor beta chains presented below share a single source sample, sequenced in a study of cytomegalovirus exposure and HLA in healthy donors. PCR amplification relied on 60 Vbeta primers (plus 13 Jbeta primers). Sequenced by immunoSEQ multiplex PCR; TCRdb stores in-frame clones only, minus some. The sample shows more than 90,000 clones, roughly 71% of them seen only once. Input material: PBMCs. These receptors all stem from a man aged 50-60 years in good health and CMV-seronegative.

The CDR3 DNA reads TGTGCCAGCAGCGTACAGGGTGCTGGAAACACCATATATTTT. As protein: CASSVQGAGNTIYF. This rearrangement joins TRBV28 to TRBJ1-3; TRBD1 might be the D (6 bases). V was pared by 6 bases and J by 2 bases, with 11 bases between. The V gene's germline CDR1 is MDHEN and CDR2 SYDVKM. The length of the CDR3 is 14 residues.

This clone was observed once. This chain connects TRBV7-9 to TRBJ2-7, with 7 bases lining up with TRBD1. Looked up from germline, CDR1 is SEHNR and CDR2 is FQNEAQ (reference sequence). V lost 0 bases and J lost 5; bases outside the gene matches: 10. The CDR3 totals 16 residues. This CDR3 reads CASSLAPSGGQNEQYF. The CDR3 DNA reads as TGTGCCAGCAGCTTAGCCCCATCAGGGGGTCAGAACGAGCAGTACTTC. Looking up the rest from reference TRBV7-9 and TRBJ2-7 gives the full variable domain: DTGVSQNPRHKITKRGQNVTFRCDPISEHNRLYWYRQTLGQGPEFLTYFQNEAQLEKSRLLSDRFSAERPKGSFSTLEIQRTEQGDSAMYLCASSLAPSGGQNEQYFGPGTRLTVT.

V is TRBV28 and J is TRBJ2-5; 8 bases are a match to TRBD1. The CDR3 is 14 amino acids. V lost 3 bases and J lost 4; bases outside the gene matches: 4. Germline values: CDR1 MDHEN, CDR2 SYDVKM. In DNA form, the CDR3 reads TGTGCCAGCAGTTTTAGGACAGGGCGAGAGACCCAGTACTTC. Amino acid sequence: CASSFRTGRETQYF.

The gene calls are TRBV5-4 and TRBJ1-2; TRBD1 matches at 8 bases. Losses at the gene ends were 3 bases for V and 3 bases for J; bases not matched to a gene: 7. Germline lookup yields CDR1 SGHNT and CDR2 YYREEE (reference sequence). The CDR3 contains 15 residues. CDR3 DNA sequence: TGTGCCAGCAGCTCGGGACAGGCTAGATACTATGGCTACACCTTC. Residues: CASSSGQARYYGYTF.

This chain connects TRBV28 to TRBJ1-5; 7 nucleotides match TRBD1. The germline V gene encodes CDR1 MDHEN and CDR2 SYDVKM. The CDR3 has 13 residues. J was trimmed by 7 bases and V by 2 bases; bases with no gene match: 2. CDR3 in DNA: TGTGCCAGCAGTTTAGACAGGGCACAGCCCCAGCATTTT. Its translation is CASSLDRAQPQHF.

The chain is built from TRBV6-1 and TRBJ2-1, with 16 bases aligning to TRBD2. V trimming: 4 bases; J trimming: 7 bases; junction bases outside the gene matches: 13. CDR3 size: 19 residues. Germline lookup yields CDR1 MNHNS and CDR2 SASEGT. The CDR3 is CASSGLPGTSGGANNEQFF. In nucleotides, the CDR3 is TGTGCCAGCAGTGGCCTTCCCGGGACTAGCGGGGGGGCAAATAATGAGCAGTTCTTC.

V and J are TRBV5-1 and TRBJ1-5; 7 bases agree with TRBD1. CDR1 SGHRS and CDR2 YFSETQ come from the germline V gene. This CDR3 has 15 residues. V was pared by 4 bases and J by 3 bases, with 7 bases of the junction left unmatched. CDR3 sequence: CASSPGTDINQPQHF. CDR3 coding DNA: TGCGCCAGCAGCCCCGGGACAGACATCAATCAGCCCCAGCATTTT.

The V call is TRBV7-3, the J call TRBJ2-6; maybe TRBD2 (7 bases). CDR3 size: 15 residues. The germline CDR1 and CDR2 sequences are SGHTA and FQGTGA. V was shortened by 3 bases and J by 7 bases, with 13 bases between the two germline ends. The CDR3 here is CASSFGGGGANVLTF. The CDR3 nucleotides read TGTGCCAGCAGCTTCGGGGGAGGGGGAGCCAACGTCCTGACTTTC.

V usage is TRBV19 and J usage is TRBJ2-7, with a weak D call TRBD2 (6 bases). CDR3 length: 11 amino acids. Trimming took off 4 bases at V and 7 bases at J, with 8 bases between the two ends. The germline V gene has CDR1 LNHDA and CDR2 SQIVND (reference sequence). CDR3 DNA sequence: TGTGCCAGTAGTACCGGAGGGGAGCAGTACTTC. This codes for CASSTGGEQYF.

The rearrangement links TRBV2 to TRBJ2-7; no clear D. Looked up from germline, CDR1 is SNHLY and CDR2 is FYNNEI. V lost 0 bases and J lost 2, with 8 bases in between. CDR3 length: 14 residues. CDR3 DNA sequence: TGTGCCAGCAGTGAAGCTAGTCCCCCCTACGAGCAGTACTTC. This codes for CASSEASPPYEQYF. The variable domain in full, with the rest retrieved from reference TRBV2 and TRBJ2-7, is EPEVTQTPSHQVTQMGQEVILRCVPISNHLYFYWYRQILGQKVEFLVSFYNNEISEKSEIFDDQFSVERPDGSNFTLKIRSTKLEDSAMYFCASSEASPPYEQYFGPGTRLTVT.